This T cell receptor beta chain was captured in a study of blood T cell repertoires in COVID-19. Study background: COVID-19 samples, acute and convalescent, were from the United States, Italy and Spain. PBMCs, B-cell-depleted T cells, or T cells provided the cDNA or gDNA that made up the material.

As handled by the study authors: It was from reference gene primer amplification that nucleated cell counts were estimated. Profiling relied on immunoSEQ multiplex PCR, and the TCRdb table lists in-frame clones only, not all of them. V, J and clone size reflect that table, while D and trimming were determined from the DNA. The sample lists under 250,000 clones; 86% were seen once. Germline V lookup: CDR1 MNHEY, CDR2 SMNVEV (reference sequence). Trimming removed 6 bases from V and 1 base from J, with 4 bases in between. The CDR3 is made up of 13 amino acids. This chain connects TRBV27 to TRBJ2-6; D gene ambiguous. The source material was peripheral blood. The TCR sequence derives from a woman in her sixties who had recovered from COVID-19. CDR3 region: CASSFSGANVLTF. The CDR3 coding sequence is TGTGCCAGCAGCTTTTCTGGGGCCAACGTCCTGACTTTC.